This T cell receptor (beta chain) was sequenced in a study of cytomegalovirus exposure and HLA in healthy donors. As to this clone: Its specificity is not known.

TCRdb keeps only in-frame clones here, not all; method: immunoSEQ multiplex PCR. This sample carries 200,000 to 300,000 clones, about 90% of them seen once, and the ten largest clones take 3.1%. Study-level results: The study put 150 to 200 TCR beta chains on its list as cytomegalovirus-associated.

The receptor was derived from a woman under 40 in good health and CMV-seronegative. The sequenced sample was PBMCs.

CDR3 sequence reads: CASSLVRTRYTDTQYF. CDR3 DNA sequence: TGTGCCAGCAGCTTAGTCAGGACTCGTTACACAGATACGCAGTATTTT. J is TRBJ2-3 and V is TRBV7-6; D is possibly TRBD2 (5 bases). The CDR3 runs 16 residues. Germline-derived CDR1 and CDR2 are SGHVS and FNYEAQ. Trimming cost V 1 base and J 2 bases, with 13 bases left between them.